These T cell receptor beta chains were read from a single sample in a study of blood T cell repertoires in COVID-19. Here immunoSEQ multiplex PCR was the method, and the copy in TCRdb shows in-frame clones only, minus some. Of under 110,000 clones listed, 70% to 75% were seen once; the top ten hold approximately 0.87%. Sequencing input: peripheral blood. The receptors shown here come from a human donor with acute or convalescent COVID-19. The donor label of this sample is uncertain. Both conserved end residues are part of each CDR3. The order of the fields is J gene, clone size, V gene, CDR3 length, D gene, CDR3 DNA, CDR3 protein. A D gene is named only where the DNA matches it firmly. Clone size, where shown, is once, few, many, or a class for clones that have expanded.

>TRBJ1-4|NA|TRBV2|14|TRBD1
TGTGCCAGCACCAGGACAGGGGTAGGAGAAAAACTGTTTTTT
CASTRTGVGEKLFF
>TRBJ1-6|NA|TRBV5-1|14|TRBD1
TGCGCCAGCAGTCAACAGGGGGAAGCTTCACCCCTCCACTTT
CASSQQGEASPLHF
>TRBJ1-2|many|TRBV2|16|TRBD1
TGTGCCAGCAGTGAGTGGGGGACAGGGATTAACTATGGCTACACCTTC
CASSEWGTGINYGYTF
>TRBJ1-6|NA|TRBV4-1|13|NA
TGCGCCAGCAGCCTAACAGGGTTTTCACCCCTCCACTTT
CASSLTGFSPLHF
>TRBJ1-5|NA|TRBV5-5|15|NA
TGTGCCAGCAGCTTGACAGGAGATACCAATCAGCCCCAGCATTTT
CASSLTGDTNQPQHF
>TRBJ2-3|NA|TRBV5-1|18|TRBD1
TGCGCCAGCAGCACCTCGCGAACAGGGGGCAAGGGCACAGATACGCAGTATTTT
CASSTSRTGGKGTDTQYF
>TRBJ2-2|NA|TRBV19|16|TRBD2
TGTGCCAGTAGTATAAGGGGAGGGCGGGACACCGGGGAGCTGTTTTTT
CASSIRGGRDTGELFF
>TRBJ1-2|NA|TRBV7-8|13|NA
TGTACCAGCAGCCGGGACAAAAACTATGGCTACACCTTC
CTSSRDKNYGYTF
>TRBJ2-3|once|TRBV6-2/TRBV6-3|14|TRBD2
TGTGCCAGCAGCGGGACTAGCGGTCCAGATACGCAGTATTTT
CASSGTSGPDTQYF
>TRBJ1-6|NA|TRBV30|13|NA
TGTGCCTGGAGTAGCAGGGATAATTCACCCCTCCACTTT
CAWSSRDNSPLHF
>TRBJ2-3|NA|TRBV15|14|NA
TGTGCCACCCGCAGGCCCCGGGAGCAAGATACGCAGTATTTT
CATRRPREQDTQYF
>TRBJ2-2|NA|TRBV10-1|13|NA
TGCGCCAGCAGTGAGGGCGGTACCGGGGAGCTGTTTTTT
CASSEGGTGELFF
>TRBJ1-2|NA|TRBV6-1|15|NA
TGTGCCAGCAGTGAAGCCAGGGCCGGCGGTTATGGCTACACCTTC
CASSEARAGGYGYTF
>TRBJ2-3|NA|TRBV6-4|15|TRBD1
TGTGCCAGCAGTGAAGGGGGCGCGAGCACAGATACGCAGTATTTT
CASSEGGASTDTQYF
>TRBJ1-1|NA|TRBV7-9|15|TRBD1
TGTGCCAGCAGCTTAGCGGCAGGGGGGAACACTGAAGCTTTCTTT
CASSLAAGGNTEAFF
>TRBJ1-4|NA|TRBV3-1/TRBV3-2|15|NA
TGTGCCAGCAGCCAAGGGTCGGGGAGATGGGAAAAACTGTTTTTT
CASSQGSGRWEKLFF
>TRBJ2-5|once|TRBV7-2|13|NA
TGTGCCAGCAGCTTGGGACTGGCGGAGACCCAGTACTTC
CASSLGLAETQYF
>TRBJ2-1|once|TRBV19|13|NA
TGTGCCAGTAGTATGCCCGGCTACAATGAGCAGTTCTTC
CASSMPGYNEQFF
>TRBJ2-1|NA|TRBV10-1|12|NA
TGCGCCAGCAGTGTCAGGGAGGTTAAGCAGTTCTTC
CASSVREVKQFF
>TRBJ1-1|many|TRBV3-1/TRBV3-2|14|NA
TGTGCCAGCAGCCAAGTGGTACGCGGCGCTGAAGCTTTCTTT
CASSQVVRGAEAFF
>TRBJ1-1|NA|TRBV6-5|13|NA
TGTGCCAGCAAACCCACAGGGCAGGATGAAGCTTTCTTT
CASKPTGQDEAFF
>TRBJ2-3|NA|TRBV3-1/TRBV3-2|17|TRBD2
TGTGCCAGCAGCCACTTCCTACTAGCGGGGGGCACAGATACGCAGTATTTT
CASSHFLLAGGTDTQYF
>TRBJ2-4|NA|TRBV7-8|16|TRBD1
TGTGCCAGCAGCTTAGGGAGGGACAGGGGCGTACACATTCAGTACTTC
CASSLGRDRGVHIQYF
>TRBJ2-3|NA|TRBV29-1|14|NA
TGCAGCGTCGCGCCGGGGTCGGAGACAGATACGCAGTATTTT
CSVAPGSETDTQYF
>TRBJ2-2|NA|TRBV12-3/TRBV12-4|11|NA
TGTGCCAGCAGTTTAAGCAGGGAGCTGTTTTTT
CASSLSRELFF
>TRBJ2-7|NA|TRBV7-8|13|NA
TGTGCCAGCAGCTTAGCGCACAGGGAGGGGCAGTACTTC
CASSLAHREGQYF
>TRBJ2-5|NA|TRBV5-1|14|NA
TGCGCCAGCAGTTTGGGTAGGGGAAGGGAGACCCAGTACTTC
CASSLGRGRETQYF
>TRBJ1-6|NA|TRBV5-6|15|NA
TGTGCCAGCAGCAAAAGCCCGACAGGCAATTCACCCCTCCACTTT
CASSKSPTGNSPLHF
>TRBJ1-4|NA|TRBV5-5|13|NA
TGTGCCAGCAGCTTGGTAGGCGGTGAAAAACTGTTTTTT
CASSLVGGEKLFF
>TRBJ2-3|NA|TRBV7-2|15|TRBD2
TGTGCCAGCAGCCCAGGGACTAGCGGGGTAAATACGCAGTATTTT
CASSPGTSGVNTQYF
>TRBJ2-6|NA|TRBV5-1|16|NA
TGCGCCAGCAGAGCGAGGGGGAGCTCTGGGGCCAACGTCCTGACTTTC
CASRARGSSGANVLTF
>TRBJ1-4|NA|TRBV5-6|19|NA
TGTGCCAGCAGCCCACCACACTTCGGACAACTAACAACTAATGAAAAACTGTTTTTT
CASSPPHFGQLTTNEKLFF
>TRBJ2-3|NA|TRBV7-6|16|NA
TGTGCCAGCAGCTTATACGCTCGGTCCCTCACAGATACGCAGTATTTT
CASSLYARSLTDTQYF
>TRBJ2-6|once|TRBV5-4|17|TRBD1
TGTGCCAGCAGCTTACGTCCAACAGGGGGCAGGGCCAACGTCCTGACTTTC
CASSLRPTGGRANVLTF
>TRBJ1-6|NA|TRBV3-1/TRBV3-2|13|NA
TGTGCCAGCAGTCTACAGGGTGGGTCACCCCTCCACTTT
CASSLQGGSPLHF
>TRBJ2-3|NA|TRBV19|15|TRBD2
TGTGCCAGTAGTATGCAGCGGGGGGGCACAGATACGCAGTATTTT
CASSMQRGGTDTQYF
>TRBJ2-6|NA|TRBV6-6|18|TRBD1
TGTGCCAGCAGACGACGGGACAGGGATTCACCTGGGGCCAACGTCCTGACTTTC
CASRRRDRDSPGANVLTF
>TRBJ1-1|NA|TRBV18|16|TRBD1
TGTGCCAGCTCACCCCTCGGCAACAGGGGGTCGGGTGAAGCTTTCTTT
CASSPLGNRGSGEAFF
>TRBJ1-3|NA|TRBV4-2|17|NA
TGTGCCAGCAGCCAAGTATCCGGGGGGGGAACTGGAAACACCATATATTTT
CASSQVSGGGTGNTIYF
>TRBJ1-5|NA|TRBV30|16|TRBD1
TGTGCCTGGTCCGGGACAGGGGGCTTGGGCAATCAGCCCCAGCATTTT
CAWSGTGGLGNQPQHF
>TRBJ1-2|NA|TRBV5-1|13|NA
TGCGCCAGCAGACAGGATTTGTACTATGGCTACACCTTC
CASRQDLYYGYTF
>TRBJ2-1|few|TRBV12-3/TRBV12-4|13|NA
TGTGCCAGCAGCCAACAGGAACACAATGAGCAGTTCTTC
CASSQQEHNEQFF
>TRBJ2-7|NA|TRBV5-4|20|TRBD1
TGTGCCGGCAGCTCCACTCCGGGACAGGACTCCCCCCTGGGTTTTTACGAGCAGTACTTC
CAGSSTPGQDSPLGFYEQYF
>TRBJ2-2|NA|TRBV4-1|17|TRBD2
TGCGCCAGCAGCCAAAATTCCGCGGGGGGGCACGACGGGGAGCTGTTTTTT
CASSQNSAGGHDGELFF
>TRBJ2-5|NA|TRBV5-1|15|NA
TGCGCCAGCAGCTTGGGACCAGGGGCCCACGAGACCCAGTACTTC
CASSLGPGAHETQYF
>TRBJ1-2|few|TRBV5-1|13|NA
TGCGCCAGCAGCTTGGAAAGGGAGCGTGGCTACACCTTC
CASSLERERGYTF
>TRBJ1-5|NA|TRBV5-5|15|NA
TGTGCCAGCAGCCGTGCAGGGGACATCAATCAGCCCCAGCATTTT
CASSRAGDINQPQHF
>TRBJ2-7|NA|TRBV4-1|16|TRBD2
TGCGCCAGCAGCCAAGTTATCAGCGGGGGGTCCTACGAGCAGTACTTC
CASSQVISGGSYEQYF
>TRBJ1-1|few|TRBV29-1|13|TRBD1
TGCAGCGTTGAGACCGACAGGGACACTGAAGCTTTCTTT
CSVETDRDTEAFF
>TRBJ2-1|NA|TRBV5-4|15|NA
TGTGCCAGCAGCTCGGACAGTCCCTCCTACAATGAGCAGTTCTTC
CASSSDSPSYNEQFF
>TRBJ2-3|once|TRBV4-1|18|TRBD1
TGCGCCAGCAGCCAAGTGTTTAGTGGGACAGGGGGCACAGATACGCAGTATTTT
CASSQVFSGTGGTDTQYF
>TRBJ1-3|NA|TRBV5-1|14|NA
TGCGCCAGCAGCTTGGGGGCCTTCGGAAACACCATATATTTT
CASSLGAFGNTIYF
>TRBJ2-3|once|TRBV27|14|TRBD2
TGTGCCAGCAGTCTCCGGGGGGTTAAAGATACGCAGTATTTT
CASSLRGVKDTQYF
>TRBJ1-3|NA|TRBV29-1|17|NA
TGCAGCGTTGAAGTGGGGAGGTATTGGGGCTCTGGAAACACCATATATTTT
CSVEVGRYWGSGNTIYF
>TRBJ2-1|NA|TRBV5-6|15|NA
TGTGCCAGCAGCTTGATCTTGGCGGCCTACAATGAGCAGTTCTTC
CASSLILAAYNEQFF
>TRBJ1-6|once|TRBV5-6|13|TRBD1
TGTGCCAGCAGCTTAACAGGGGTCTCACCCCTCCACTTT
CASSLTGVSPLHF
>TRBJ2-6|NA|TRBV28|16|NA
TGTGCCAGCAGTTTATCAGGGGCCTCTGGGGCCAACGTCCTGACTTTC
CASSLSGASGANVLTF
>TRBJ2-5|once|TRBV12-3/TRBV12-4|12|NA
TGTGCCAGCAGTTTCGGGGTAGAGACCCAGTACTTC
CASSFGVETQYF
>TRBJ1-2|few|TRBV27|12|TRBD1
TGTGCCACCCGACAGGGTCTCTATGGCTACACCTTC
CATRQGLYGYTF